This T cell receptor (beta chain) emerged from a study of blood T cells in healthy people across ages. General study points: A greater number of naive CD4+ cells and higher diversity distinguished long-lived donors from aged donors. Strongly correlated with naive T cell percentage was TCR beta diversity.

Next came a second PCR, run for about 7 to 12 cycles, which used a sample-barcoded 5' primer along with a J-beta primer mix. A 12-random-nucleotide template-switch adaptor tagged each cDNA molecule. TCRdb re-derived calls from the 5' RACE reads in MiXCR, one entry per CDR3 protein. The data show about a million distinct CDR3 sequences, 51% seen once. This clonotype was seen once. Its cognate antigen is unknown. One end of the junction fails to match germline, which may point to a read error. With each sample, at least 5 micrograms of total RNA were extracted. The germline CDR1 and CDR2 sequences are KGHDR and SFDVKD. The CDR3 loop spans 17 amino acids.

This sequence was found in an older woman in good health. The specimen sequenced was blood. The chain carries TRBV24-1 and TRBJ2-3; 8 nucleotides line up with TRBD2. The chain's CDR3 is CATSDTGAGVSADTQYF. DNA of the CDR3: TGTGCCACCAGTGATACAGGAGCGGGAGTATCGGCAGACACGCAGTATTTT.